This passage covers 32 T cell receptor beta chains from one sample sequenced in a study of blood T cell repertoires in COVID-19. The protocol was immunoSEQ multiplex PCR, while the TCRdb copy is restricted to in-frame clones and leaves out a portion. The sample lists 350,000 to 400,000 clones; roughly 86% were seen once. The sequencing sample was made of PBMCs or T cells enriched from blood (not recorded which). All receptors come from a man aged 40-49 years in a cohort exposed to, infected with or recovered from COVID-19 (not recorded which).

The rearrangement joins TRBV7-3 to TRBJ1-1; D is ambiguous. Germline V lookup: CDR1 SGHTA, CDR2 FQGTGA. V was clipped by 5 bases and J by 1 base, with 11 bases between them. The CDR3 extends over 14 amino acids. The DNA for the CDR3 is TGTGCCAGCAGCGAGACCGGGAAGAACACTGAAGCTTTCTTT. Amino acids: CASSETGKNTEAFF.

The chain links TRBV9 to TRBJ2-1; 7 nucleotides align to TRBD2. Germline V CDR1 and CDR2: SGDLS, YYNGEE. This CDR3 spans 17 amino acids. V was clipped by 0 bases and J by 4 bases; unmatched bases: 10. The CDR3 DNA reads as TGTGCCAGCAGCGTAGCTATTAGCCCTAGCGGATACAATGAGCAGTTCTTC. Protein sequence: CASSVAISPSGYNEQFF.

This chain uses TRBV7-6 with TRBJ1-6; no firm D call. Between the trimmed V and J ends, which lost 5 bases and 10 bases, there was a span of 15 bases. Germline CDR1 and CDR2: SGHVS and FNYEAQ. The CDR3 contains 14 residues. The CDR3 nucleotides are TGTGCCAGCAGCGCCGGGAGGGTTCGGTCACCCCTCCACTTT. It is translated as CASSAGRVRSPLHF.

The chain carries TRBV5-1 and TRBJ2-5; D possibly corresponds to TRBD2 (5 bases). Trimming pared 2 bases from V and 4 bases from J, leaving 9 bases between. This CDR3 has 13 residues. Per the germline V gene, CDR1 is SGHRS and CDR2 is YFSETQ. CDR3 region: CASSLEGLETQYF. The CDR3 nucleotides read TGCGCCAGCAGCTTAGAGGGCCTAGAGACCCAGTACTTC.

The rearrangement uses TRBV3-1 (or the pseudogene TRBV3-2) and TRBJ2-3, with 8 bases that match TRBD2. The CDR3 extends over 15 amino acids. Trimming took 3 bases from V and 0 from J; bases not matched to a gene: 2. Looked up from germline, CDR1 is LGHDT and CDR2 is YNNKEL (reference sequence). The CDR3 sequence is CASSHTSGSTDTQYF. CDR3 sequence (DNA): TGTGCCAGCAGCCATACTAGCGGTAGCACAGATACGCAGTATTTT.

The V gene is TRBV21-1, the J gene TRBJ1-1. TRBV21-1 is labeled a pseudogene. The CDR3 totals 12 residues. The CDR3 is CASSRENTEAFF. CDR3 nucleotides: TGTGCCAGCAGCAGAGAGAACACTGAAGCTTTCTTT.

V is TRBV20-1 and J is TRBJ2-1, with D possibly being TRBD2 (6 bases). Looked up from germline, CDR1 is DFQATT and CDR2 is SNEGSKA (reference sequence). The CDR3 totals 11 residues. V was shortened by 8 bases and J by 5 bases, with 10 bases between the two germline ends. Written as DNA, the CDR3 is TGCAGTTCCGGAGGGGACAATGAGCAGTTCTTC. It encodes CSSGGDNEQFF.

The chain carries TRBV11-3 and TRBJ2-1, with TRBD2 identical over 14 bases. CDR3 length: 17 residues. Germline values: CDR1 SGHNT, CDR2 YENEEA. V lost 5 bases to trimming and J lost 4 bases; unmatched junction nucleotides: 7. Here the CDR3 DNA reads TGTGCCAGCAGCAGAGGACTAGCGGGAGGTTTTTACAATGAGCAGTTCTTC. Protein product: CASSRGLAGGFYNEQFF.

This sequence joins TRBV6-2 or TRBV6-3 and TRBJ2-1; TRBD1 agrees at 8 bases. Trimming cost V 4 bases and J 1 base; bases outside gene matches: 6. The CDR3 runs to 16 residues. Germline V CDR1 and CDR2: MNHEY, SVGEGT. The CDR3 DNA sequence: TGTGCCAGCAGTTCCGGACAGGGACGGTCCTACAATGAGCAGTTCTTC. Its translation: CASSSGQGRSYNEQFF.

The chain is built from TRBV7-9 and TRBJ2-1, with 12 bases matching TRBD2. The CDR3 runs 16 residues. Per germline, CDR1 SEHNR and CDR2 FQNEAQ (reference sequence). J lost 5 bases, V lost 1 base, and 3 bases had no gene match. CDR3 region: CASSLGTSGTHNEQFF. The CDR3 DNA reads as TGTGCCAGCAGCTTAGGGACTAGCGGGACCCACAATGAGCAGTTCTTC.

The V call is TRBV15, the J call TRBJ1-3, with 7 nucleotides matching TRBD1. This CDR3 has 16 amino acids. CDR1 LNHNV and CDR2 YYDKDF come from the germline V gene (reference sequence). V lost 2 bases to trimming and J lost 0 bases; unmatched junction nucleotides: 4. Written as DNA, the CDR3 is TGTGCCACCAGCAGACTCGGGACAGACTCTGGAAACACCATATATTTT. Protein sequence: CATSRLGTDSGNTIYF.

V is TRBV5-1 and J is TRBJ2-3, with a tentative D call TRBD2 (5 bases). This CDR3 has 15 residues. V was clipped by 2 bases and J by 2 bases, with 12 bases between them. Germline CDR1 reads SGHRS; CDR2 reads YFSETQ. Here the CDR3 reads CASSFGGPPTDTQYF. CDR3 bases: TGCGCCAGCAGCTTTGGCGGGCCTCCCACAGATACGCAGTATTTT.

This sequence joins TRBV11-3 and TRBJ1-1; D is unresolved. The CDR3 consists of 13 residues. Germline assignment: CDR1 SGHNT and CDR2 YENEEA. The V gene lost 2 bases and the J gene lost 8 bases, with 12 bases spanning the gap. CDR3 residues: CASSLNPGQEAFF. CDR3 sequence (DNA): TGTGCCAGCAGCTTAAACCCGGGTCAAGAAGCTTTCTTT.

This chain links TRBV5-4 with TRBJ2-7; 12 bases fit TRBD2. The CDR3 is 15 residues long. Unmatched junction bases numbered 6, after V lost 4 bases and J lost 4 bases. Germline V gene data show CDR1 as SGHNT and CDR2 as YYREEE (reference sequence). The CDR3 DNA is TGTGCCAGCAGCCTGGGGACTAGCGGGTCTTACGAGCAGTACTTC. This gives the protein CASSLGTSGSYEQYF.

J is TRBJ1-5 and V is TRBV7-2; tentatively, D is TRBD1 (6 bases). Trimming removed 2 bases from V and 0 bases from J, with 8 bases in between. Germline V lookup: CDR1 SGHTA, CDR2 FQGNSA. The CDR3 extends over 15 amino acids. The DNA for the CDR3 is TGTGCCAGCAGCTTACGAGGGGGTAGCAATCAGCCCCAGCATTTT. It encodes CASSLRGGSNQPQHF.

The chain combines TRBV6-5 with TRBJ1-2, with 9 nucleotides matching TRBD1. The CDR3 is 16 amino acids. Unmatched junction bases numbered 6, after V lost 0 bases and J lost 4 bases. Germline CDR1 is MNHEY and CDR2 is SVGAGI. Here the CDR3 DNA reads TGTGCCAGCAGTTACTCAGGACAGGGGAGAACCTATGGCTACACCTTC. This sequence encodes CASSYSGQGRTYGYTF.

The chain couples TRBV28 to TRBJ1-4; D is perhaps TRBD1 (6 bases). Looked up from germline, CDR1 is MDHEN and CDR2 is SYDVKM. V gave up 6 bases and J gave up 4 bases, with 15 bases separating them. The CDR3 runs to 15 residues. The CDR3 reads CASSLSGAGNEKLFF. CDR3 DNA: TGTGCCAGCAGCTTGTCAGGGGCCGGTAATGAAAAACTGTTTTTT.

The chain employs TRBV27 and TRBJ1-4; D gene unclear. The germline V and J ends were trimmed by 8 bases and 8 bases, with 18 bases remaining between them. The CDR3 is 14 residues long. Germline V lookup: CDR1 MNHEY, CDR2 SMNVEV (reference sequence). CDR3 bases: TGTGCCAGCGGGCCCCTCGGAGGCGGGGAAAAACTGTTTTTT. Protein sequence: CASGPLGGGEKLFF. Full variable domain (rest looked up from reference TRBV27 and TRBJ1-4): EAQVTQNPRYLITVTGKKLTVTCSQNMNHEYMSWYRQDPGLGLRQIYYSMNVEVTDKGDVPEGYKVSRKEKRNFPLILESPSPNQTSLYFCASGPLGGGEKLFFGSGTQLSVL.

This clone occurred once. The J gene is TRBJ2-1, the V gene TRBV9; D is undetermined. CDR3 length: 15 residues. V gave up 2 bases and J gave up 8 bases, with 17 bases separating them. Germline CDR1 SGDLS, CDR2 YYNGEE. CDR3: CASSVAGSSIHEQFF. As DNA, the CDR3 is TGTGCCAGCAGCGTCGCCGGGTCTTCGATCCATGAGCAGTTCTTC.

V is TRBV29-1 and J is TRBJ2-2; TRBD2 might be the D (7 bases). V was shortened by 3 bases and J by 3 bases, with 20 bases between the two germline ends. Per germline, CDR1 SQVTM and CDR2 ANQGSEA. This CDR3 has 17 amino acids. CDR3 DNA sequence: TGCAGCGTTGACAGGGGAGAGGGCGGGAGATACACCGGGGAGCTGTTTTTT. The encoded protein is CSVDRGEGGRYTGELFF.

This chain links TRBV5-1 with TRBJ1-2; D is ambiguous. Germline values: CDR1 SGHRS, CDR2 YFSETQ. The V gene lost 4 bases and the J gene lost 8 bases, with 15 bases spanning the gap. The CDR3 loop spans 13 amino acids. CDR3 bases: TGCGCCAGCAGCCCGGAGAGGGTTGGAGGCTACACCTTC. Encoded protein: CASSPERVGGYTF.

In the case of this clone: Other DNA sequences from this sample encode an identical CDR3 as well. The V and J genes are TRBV5-1 and TRBJ1-1; no firm D call. V shed 0 bases and J shed 2 bases, with 11 bases lying between them. The CDR3 is made up of 15 amino acids. From germline, CDR1 is SGHRS and CDR2 YFSETQ. The chain's CDR3 is CASSLEAGANTEAFF. CDR3 sequence (DNA): TGCGCCAGCAGCTTGGAGGCGGGAGCAAACACTGAAGCTTTCTTT.

The chain carries TRBV10-2 and TRBJ2-5; tentatively, D is TRBD1 (5 bases). Trimming removed 7 bases from V and 1 base from J, with 10 bases in between. The CDR3 is 13 amino acids. CDR1 is WSHSY, CDR2 SAAADI, per germline. In DNA form, the CDR3 reads TGCGCCAGCAAGGGGCAGATCCAAGAGACCCAGTACTTC. As protein: CASKGQIQETQYF.

The genes are TRBV18 and TRBJ2-1; TRBD2 aligns across 9 bases. The ends lost 3 bases at V and 7 bases at J; junction bases unmatched: 4. The CDR3 consists of 14 residues. The germline CDR1 and CDR2 sequences are KGHSH and LQKENI. The CDR3, as DNA: TGTGCCAGCTCACCGCCTAGCGGGATTAATGAGCAGTTCTTC. It encodes CASSPPSGINEQFF.

The rearrangement links TRBV24-1 to TRBJ1-2; a possible D gene is TRBD1 (6 bases). Trimming left V 10 bases short and J 4 bases short, with 15 bases between. Germline V gene data show CDR1 as KGHDR and CDR2 as SFDVKD. The CDR3 is made up of 13 amino acids. The CDR3 region has the DNA TGTGCCACAAAGGGGGACGGTGCCTATGGCTACACCTTC. Translated, it gives CATKGDGAYGYTF.

This clone was seen only once. The genes are TRBV3-1 (or the pseudogene TRBV3-2) and TRBJ1-3, with D possibly matching TRBD1 (5 bases). With 4 bases removed from V and 5 bases from J, the gap between germline ends came to 18 bases. The CDR3 covers 16 residues. Germline V gene lookup returns CDR1 LGHDT and CDR2 YNNKEL (reference sequence). The CDR3 DNA reads as TGTGCCAGCAGCCGTAAATCCACCCAGGGTAGAAACACCATATATTTT. Translated, it gives CASSRKSTQGRNTIYF.

The chain couples TRBV27 to TRBJ2-1, with TRBD2 matching 7 bases. Per the germline V gene, CDR1 is MNHEY and CDR2 is SMNVEV (reference sequence). The trim removed 4 bases at V and 6 bases at J, leaving 6 bases unmatched. The CDR3 runs 14 residues. CDR3 sequence: CASSYAGVGNEQFF. CDR3 nucleotides: TGTGCCAGCAGTTACGCGGGAGTAGGCAATGAGCAGTTCTTC.

The CDR3 DNA reads TGTGCCAGCAGCCAAGTCAAAGGTGCCAGGACACGTCAAGAGACCCAGTACTTC. Amino acid sequence: CASSQVKGARTRQETQYF. The rearrangement links TRBV3-1 (or the pseudogene TRBV3-2) to TRBJ2-5; D perhaps matches TRBD1 (5 bases). Germline V gene sequence: CDR1 LGHDT, CDR2 YNNKEL (reference sequence). The ends were cut back, 1 base at V and 2 bases at J, with 20 bases in the middle. The CDR3 has 18 residues.

This rearrangement joins TRBV5-1 to TRBJ1-6; maybe TRBD1 (5 bases). The V end was cut by 4 bases, the J end by 9 bases, with 11 bases between. There are 13 residues in the CDR3. Germline V gives CDR1 SGHRS, CDR2 YFSETQ. The CDR3 bases are TGCGCCAGCAGCCCGGCGGGGACTTCACCCCTCCACTTT. Its protein is CASSPAGTSPLHF.

This clone has only one observation. This chain connects TRBV30 to TRBJ1-6; possible D gene TRBD1, 6 bases. Germline V CDR1 and CDR2: GTSNPN, SVGIG (reference sequence). V was cut by 4 bases and J by 0 bases, with 10 bases left in between. This CDR3 has 15 amino acids. This CDR3 reads CAWKTGSSYNSPLHF. The CDR3 coding sequence is TGTGCCTGGAAAACAGGGAGCTCCTATAATTCACCCCTCCACTTT. The full variable domain, with the rest looked up from reference TRBV30 and TRBJ1-6, is SQTIHQWPATLVQPVGSPLSLECTVEGTSNPNLYWYRQAAGRGLQLLFYSVGIGQISSEVPQNLSASRPQDRQFILSSKKLLLSDSGFYLCAWKTGSSYNSPLHFGNGTRLTVT.

This chain connects TRBV6-5 to TRBJ2-3; 9 bases match TRBD1. The V segment lost 6 bases and the J segment 1 base; nucleotides outside the gene matches: 5. Germline assignment: CDR1 MNHEY and CDR2 SVGAGI. The CDR3 totals 15 residues. The CDR3 region has the DNA TGTGCCAGCAGCCGGGGACAGGGAGGCACAGATACGCAGTATTTT. Its protein is CASSRGQGGTDTQYF.

This chain joins TRBV5-1 and TRBJ2-1; TRBD2 matches at 11 bases. CDR3 length: 16 residues. Germline CDR1 reads SGHRS; CDR2 reads YFSETQ. V lost 0 bases to trimming and J lost 2 bases; unmatched junction nucleotides: 1. The CDR3 bases are TGCGCCAGCAGCTTGGAGGGACTAGCGGCCTACAATGAGCAGTTCTTC. Amino acid sequence: CASSLEGLAAYNEQFF.